The clone carrying this TCR beta chain was picked up a small number of times. Its antigen is still unknown. Sample-barcoded 5' priming and a J-beta primer mix drove a second PCR of about 6 to 12 cycles. TCRdb re-derived calls from the 5' RACE reads in MiXCR, one entry per CDR3 protein. The sample lists around 1,700,000 distinct CDR3 sequences, 28% occurring once. Germline V gene data show CDR1 as SGDLS and CDR2 as YYNGEE. The CDR3 length is 15 residues. V dropped 3 bases and J dropped 1 base, with 12 bases sitting between them. This record comes from a study of blood T cells in healthy people across ages. Points from the study as a whole: The percentage of naive T cells correlated strongly with TCR beta diversity.

The authors extracted at least 5.5 micrograms of total RNA per sample. The V call is TRBV9, the J call TRBJ2-3, with D uncertain. Sequenced: blood. The source of this sequence is a woman in her thirties in good health. The CDR3 loop reads CASSAPYRGTDTQYF. CDR3 nucleotide sequence: TGTGCCAGCAGCGCCCCTTATCGGGGCACAGATACGCAGTATTTT.